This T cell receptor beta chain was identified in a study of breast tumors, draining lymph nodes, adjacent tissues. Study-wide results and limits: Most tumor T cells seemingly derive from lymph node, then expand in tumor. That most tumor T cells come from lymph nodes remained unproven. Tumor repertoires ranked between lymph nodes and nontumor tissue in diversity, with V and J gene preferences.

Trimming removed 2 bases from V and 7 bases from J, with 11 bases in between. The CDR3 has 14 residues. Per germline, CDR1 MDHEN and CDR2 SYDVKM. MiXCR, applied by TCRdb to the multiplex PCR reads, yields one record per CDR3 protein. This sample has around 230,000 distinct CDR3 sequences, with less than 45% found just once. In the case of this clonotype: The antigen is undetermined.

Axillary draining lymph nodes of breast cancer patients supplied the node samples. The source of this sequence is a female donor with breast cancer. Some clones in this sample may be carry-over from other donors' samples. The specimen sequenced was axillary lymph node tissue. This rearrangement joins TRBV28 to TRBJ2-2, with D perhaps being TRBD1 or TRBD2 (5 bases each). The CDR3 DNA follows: TGTGCCAGCAGTTTAGGCAGGGACGGCGGGGAGCTGTTTTTT. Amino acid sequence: CASSLGRDGGELFF.